The T cell receptor (beta chain) under discussion was sequenced for a study of beta chain features in type 1 diabetes. Study-wide results and limits: More deletions and fewer insertions at VDJ junctions were seen in type 1 diabetes patients. It was possible that PCR favored shorter templates, equally so in patients and controls. For cells with high TCR expression, cDNA sequencing could yield over-representation.

There are a few counts of this clone. The antigen is undetermined. The study reverse transcribed the entire isolated RNA, so it sequenced expressed TCRB transcripts. Using immunoSEQ multiplex PCR, the repertoire was profiled, and TCRdb retains in-frame clones only, with some absent. The table shows 150,000 or so clones, with 11% occurring only once. CDR1 and CDR2 from the germline V gene are MNHEY and SVGAGI. The CDR3 is 13 residues long. Trimming stripped 6 bases from V and 6 bases from J, with 13 bases between. Sequenced material: central memory CD4+ T cells from blood. The chain is built from TRBV6-5 and TRBJ2-3; D not certain. This TCR was recovered from a young man in good health. CDR3 coding DNA: TGTGCCAGCAGGGCTTTATCGGCCGATACGCAGTATTTT. Its translation: CASRALSADTQYF.